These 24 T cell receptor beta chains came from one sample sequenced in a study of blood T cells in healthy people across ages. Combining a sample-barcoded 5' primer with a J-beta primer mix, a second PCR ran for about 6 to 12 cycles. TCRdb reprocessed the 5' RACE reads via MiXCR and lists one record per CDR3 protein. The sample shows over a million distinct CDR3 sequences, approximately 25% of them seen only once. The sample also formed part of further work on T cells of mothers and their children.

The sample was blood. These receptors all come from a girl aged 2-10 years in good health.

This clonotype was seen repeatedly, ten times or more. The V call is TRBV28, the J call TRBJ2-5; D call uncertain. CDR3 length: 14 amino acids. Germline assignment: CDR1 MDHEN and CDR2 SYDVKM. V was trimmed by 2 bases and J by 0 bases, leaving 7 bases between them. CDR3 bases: TGTGCCAGCAGTTTACTGCCGTACCAAGAGACCCAGTACTTC. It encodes CASSLLPYQETQYF.

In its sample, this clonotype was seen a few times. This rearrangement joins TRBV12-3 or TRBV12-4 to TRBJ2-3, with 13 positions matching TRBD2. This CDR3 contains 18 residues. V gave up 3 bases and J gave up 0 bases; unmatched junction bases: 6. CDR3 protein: CASSLWTSGGPSTDTQYF. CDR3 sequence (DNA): TGTGCCAGCAGTTTGTGGACTAGCGGGGGCCCCAGCACAGATACGCAGTATTTT.

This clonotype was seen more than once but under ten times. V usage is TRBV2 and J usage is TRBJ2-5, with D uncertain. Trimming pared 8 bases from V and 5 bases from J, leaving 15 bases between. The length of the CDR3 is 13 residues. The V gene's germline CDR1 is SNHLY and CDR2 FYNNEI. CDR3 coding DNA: TGTGCCAGCTTTCCCCTGATTTTGGAGACCCAGTACTTC. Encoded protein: CASFPLILETQYF.

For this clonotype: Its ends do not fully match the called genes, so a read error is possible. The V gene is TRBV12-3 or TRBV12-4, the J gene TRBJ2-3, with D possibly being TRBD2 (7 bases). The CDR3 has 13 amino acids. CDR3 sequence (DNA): TGTGCCAGCGCGGGGGCCGGCACAGATACACAGTATTTT. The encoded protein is CASAGAGTDTQYF.

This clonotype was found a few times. CDR3 sequence: CASSQVSKVIAFF. The CDR3 DNA reads as TGTGCCAGCAGCCAAGTCTCCAAGGTAATAGCTTTCTTT. The chain employs TRBV4-2 and TRBJ1-1; no firm D call. In germline, CDR1 is LGHNA, CDR2 YNFKEQ. This CDR3 region has 13 residues. Trimming took off 1 base at V and 10 bases at J, with 13 bases between the two ends.

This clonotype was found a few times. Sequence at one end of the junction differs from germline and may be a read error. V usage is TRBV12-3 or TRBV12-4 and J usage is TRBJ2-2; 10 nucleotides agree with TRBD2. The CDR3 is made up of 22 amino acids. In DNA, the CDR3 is TGTGCCAGCAGTTTCCCTAGCGGGGGAACCCATCCCGAGGTTAAGAACACCGGGGGGCTGTTTTTT. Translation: CASSFPSGGTHPEVKNTGGLFF.

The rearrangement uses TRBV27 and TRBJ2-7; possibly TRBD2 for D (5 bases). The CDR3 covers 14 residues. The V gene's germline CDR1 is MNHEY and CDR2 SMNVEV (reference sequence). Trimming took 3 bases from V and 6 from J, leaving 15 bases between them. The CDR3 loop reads CASSLFGVEREQYF. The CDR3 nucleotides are TGTGCCAGCAGTTTGTTCGGGGTCGAGCGCGAGCAGTACTTC.

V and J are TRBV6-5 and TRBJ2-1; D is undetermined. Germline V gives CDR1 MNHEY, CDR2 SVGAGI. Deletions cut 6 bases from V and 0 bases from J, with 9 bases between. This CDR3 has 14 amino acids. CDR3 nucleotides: TGTGCCAGCAGCAGTACGGCCTCCTACAATGAGCAGTTCTTC. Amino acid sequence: CASSSTASYNEQFF.

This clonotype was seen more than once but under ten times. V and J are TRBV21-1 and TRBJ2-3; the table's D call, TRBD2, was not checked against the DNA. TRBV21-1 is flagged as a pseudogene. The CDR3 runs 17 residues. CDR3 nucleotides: TGTGCCAGCAGCAAAGAGGAGCGCGGGAGTATCACAGATACGCAGTATTTT. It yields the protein CASSKEERGSITDTQYF.

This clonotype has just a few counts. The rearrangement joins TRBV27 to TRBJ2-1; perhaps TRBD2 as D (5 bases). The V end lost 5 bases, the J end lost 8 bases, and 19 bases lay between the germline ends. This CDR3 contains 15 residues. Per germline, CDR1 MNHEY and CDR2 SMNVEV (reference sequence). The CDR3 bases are TGTGCCAGCAGTCTGGATCTCGATGATAGCGATGAGCAGTTCTTC. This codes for CASSLDLDDSDEQFF.

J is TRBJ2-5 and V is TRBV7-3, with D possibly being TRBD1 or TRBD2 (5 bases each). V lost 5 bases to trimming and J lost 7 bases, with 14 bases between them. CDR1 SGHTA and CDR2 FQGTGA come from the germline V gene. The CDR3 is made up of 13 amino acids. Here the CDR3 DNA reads TGTGCCAGCAGCGTAGGGACGGCCGGGACCCAGTACTTC. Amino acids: CASSVGTAGTQYF.

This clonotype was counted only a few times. The DNA for the CDR3 is TGTGCCAGCAGCTTATTATTGGGGCCGTACACCGGGGAGCTGTTTTTT. It specifies CASSLLLGPYTGELFF. The chain is built from TRBV7-9 and TRBJ2-2; weak D call: TRBD1 (5 bases). The CDR3 consists of 16 residues. Trimming removed 2 bases at V and 3 bases at J, with 13 bases between. CDR1 is SEHNR, CDR2 FQNEAQ, per germline (reference sequence).

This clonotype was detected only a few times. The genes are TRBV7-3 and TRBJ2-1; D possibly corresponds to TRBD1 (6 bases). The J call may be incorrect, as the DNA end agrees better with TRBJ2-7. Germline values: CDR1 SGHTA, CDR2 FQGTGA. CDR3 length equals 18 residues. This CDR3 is CASTPGAVIPNAIYEQYF. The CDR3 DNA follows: TGTGCCAGCACCCCAGGGGCGGTGATTCCTAATGCCATCTACGAGCAGTACTTC.

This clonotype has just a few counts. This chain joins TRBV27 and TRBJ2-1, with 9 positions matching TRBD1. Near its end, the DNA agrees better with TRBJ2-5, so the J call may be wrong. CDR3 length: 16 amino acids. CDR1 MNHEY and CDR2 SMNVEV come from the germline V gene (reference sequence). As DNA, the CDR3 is TGTGCCAGCAGTTTACCGGGACAGGGCTACGAAGAGACCCAGTACTTC. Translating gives CASSLPGQGYEETQYF.

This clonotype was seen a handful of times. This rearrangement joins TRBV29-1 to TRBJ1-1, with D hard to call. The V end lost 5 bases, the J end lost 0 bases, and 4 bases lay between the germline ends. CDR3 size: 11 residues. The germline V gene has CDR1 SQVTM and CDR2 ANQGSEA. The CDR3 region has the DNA TGCAGCGTTTGGATGAACACTGAAGCTTTCTTT. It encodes CSVWMNTEAFF.

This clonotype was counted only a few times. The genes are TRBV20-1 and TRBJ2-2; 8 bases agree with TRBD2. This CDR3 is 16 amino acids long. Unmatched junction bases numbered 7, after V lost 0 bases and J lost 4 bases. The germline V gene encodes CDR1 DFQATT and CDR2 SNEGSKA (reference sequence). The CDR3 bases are TGCAGTGCTAGAGAGTGGGAGCGGGGGCTCACCGGGGAGCTGTTTTTT. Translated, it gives CSAREWERGLTGELFF.

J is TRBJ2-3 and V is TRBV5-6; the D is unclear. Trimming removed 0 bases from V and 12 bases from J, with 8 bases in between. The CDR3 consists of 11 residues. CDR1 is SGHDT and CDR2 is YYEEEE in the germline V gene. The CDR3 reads CASSLALTQYF. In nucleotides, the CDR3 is TGTGCCAGCAGCTTGGCGTTAACTCAGTATTTT.

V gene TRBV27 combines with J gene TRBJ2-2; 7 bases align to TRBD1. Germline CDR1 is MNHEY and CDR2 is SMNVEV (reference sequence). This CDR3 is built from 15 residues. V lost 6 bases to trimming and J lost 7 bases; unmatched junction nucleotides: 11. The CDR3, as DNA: TGTGCCAGCAGCGGACCTACAGGGGTGGGCGGGGAGCTGTTTTTT. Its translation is CASSGPTGVGGELFF.

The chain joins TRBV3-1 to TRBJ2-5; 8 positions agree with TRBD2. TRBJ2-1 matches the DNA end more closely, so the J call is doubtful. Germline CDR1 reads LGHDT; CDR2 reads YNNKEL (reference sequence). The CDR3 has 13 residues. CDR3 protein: CASSHKRENEQFF. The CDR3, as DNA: TGTGCCAGCAGCCACAAGCGGGAGAATGAGCAGTTCTTC.

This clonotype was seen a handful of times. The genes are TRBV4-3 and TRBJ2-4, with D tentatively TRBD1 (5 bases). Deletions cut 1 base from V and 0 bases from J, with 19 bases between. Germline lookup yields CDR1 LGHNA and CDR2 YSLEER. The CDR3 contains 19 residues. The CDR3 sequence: CASSQGLQVVSLAKNIQYF. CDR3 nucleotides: TGCGCCAGCAGCCAAGGTCTACAGGTTGTTAGTCTAGCCAAAAACATTCAGTACTTC.

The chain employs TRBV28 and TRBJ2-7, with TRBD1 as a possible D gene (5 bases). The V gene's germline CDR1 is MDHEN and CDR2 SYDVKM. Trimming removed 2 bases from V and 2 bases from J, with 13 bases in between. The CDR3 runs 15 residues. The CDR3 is CASSLQGPITYEQYF. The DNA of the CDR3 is TGTGCCAGCAGTTTACAGGGCCCAATCACCTACGAGCAGTACTTC.

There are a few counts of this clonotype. The CDR3 nucleotides read TGTGCCAGCAGCTTAGCTCCAGGGGAAAATTCACCCCTCCACTTT. This codes for CASSLAPGENSPLHF. This rearrangement joins TRBV7-9 to TRBJ1-6, with D possibly being TRBD1 (6 bases). Germline CDR1 SEHNR, CDR2 FQNEAQ (reference sequence). Trimming shortened V by 0 bases and J by 7 bases, and 10 bases separated the two germline ends. The CDR3 length is 15 residues.

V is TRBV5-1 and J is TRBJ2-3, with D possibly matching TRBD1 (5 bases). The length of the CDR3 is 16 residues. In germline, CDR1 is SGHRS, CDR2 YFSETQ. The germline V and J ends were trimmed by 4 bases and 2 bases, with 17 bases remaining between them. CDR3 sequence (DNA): TGCGCCAGCAGCCGGAATGTTTTAGGGGTCACAGATACGCAGTATTTT. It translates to CASSRNVLGVTDTQYF.

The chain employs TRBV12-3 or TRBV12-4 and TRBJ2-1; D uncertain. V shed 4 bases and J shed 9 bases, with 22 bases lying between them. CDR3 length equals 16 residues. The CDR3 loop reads CASSWVRRLVVGEQFF. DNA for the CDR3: TGTGCCAGCAGTTGGGTAAGAAGGCTAGTCGTAGGTGAGCAGTTCTTC.